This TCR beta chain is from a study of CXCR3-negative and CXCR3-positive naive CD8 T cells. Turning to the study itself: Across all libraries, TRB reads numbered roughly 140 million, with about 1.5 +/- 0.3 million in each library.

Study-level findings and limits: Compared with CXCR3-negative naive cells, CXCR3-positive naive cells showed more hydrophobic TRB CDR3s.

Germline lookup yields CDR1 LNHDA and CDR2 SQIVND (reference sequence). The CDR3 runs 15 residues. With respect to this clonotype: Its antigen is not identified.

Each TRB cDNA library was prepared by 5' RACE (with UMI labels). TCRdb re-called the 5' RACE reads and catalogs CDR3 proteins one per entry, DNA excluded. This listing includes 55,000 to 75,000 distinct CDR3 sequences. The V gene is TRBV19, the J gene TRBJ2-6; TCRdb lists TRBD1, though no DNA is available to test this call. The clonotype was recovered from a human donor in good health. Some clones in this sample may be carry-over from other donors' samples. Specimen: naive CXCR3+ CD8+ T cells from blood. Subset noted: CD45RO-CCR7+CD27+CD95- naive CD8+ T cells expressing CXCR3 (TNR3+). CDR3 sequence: CASIPRGAGANVLTF.